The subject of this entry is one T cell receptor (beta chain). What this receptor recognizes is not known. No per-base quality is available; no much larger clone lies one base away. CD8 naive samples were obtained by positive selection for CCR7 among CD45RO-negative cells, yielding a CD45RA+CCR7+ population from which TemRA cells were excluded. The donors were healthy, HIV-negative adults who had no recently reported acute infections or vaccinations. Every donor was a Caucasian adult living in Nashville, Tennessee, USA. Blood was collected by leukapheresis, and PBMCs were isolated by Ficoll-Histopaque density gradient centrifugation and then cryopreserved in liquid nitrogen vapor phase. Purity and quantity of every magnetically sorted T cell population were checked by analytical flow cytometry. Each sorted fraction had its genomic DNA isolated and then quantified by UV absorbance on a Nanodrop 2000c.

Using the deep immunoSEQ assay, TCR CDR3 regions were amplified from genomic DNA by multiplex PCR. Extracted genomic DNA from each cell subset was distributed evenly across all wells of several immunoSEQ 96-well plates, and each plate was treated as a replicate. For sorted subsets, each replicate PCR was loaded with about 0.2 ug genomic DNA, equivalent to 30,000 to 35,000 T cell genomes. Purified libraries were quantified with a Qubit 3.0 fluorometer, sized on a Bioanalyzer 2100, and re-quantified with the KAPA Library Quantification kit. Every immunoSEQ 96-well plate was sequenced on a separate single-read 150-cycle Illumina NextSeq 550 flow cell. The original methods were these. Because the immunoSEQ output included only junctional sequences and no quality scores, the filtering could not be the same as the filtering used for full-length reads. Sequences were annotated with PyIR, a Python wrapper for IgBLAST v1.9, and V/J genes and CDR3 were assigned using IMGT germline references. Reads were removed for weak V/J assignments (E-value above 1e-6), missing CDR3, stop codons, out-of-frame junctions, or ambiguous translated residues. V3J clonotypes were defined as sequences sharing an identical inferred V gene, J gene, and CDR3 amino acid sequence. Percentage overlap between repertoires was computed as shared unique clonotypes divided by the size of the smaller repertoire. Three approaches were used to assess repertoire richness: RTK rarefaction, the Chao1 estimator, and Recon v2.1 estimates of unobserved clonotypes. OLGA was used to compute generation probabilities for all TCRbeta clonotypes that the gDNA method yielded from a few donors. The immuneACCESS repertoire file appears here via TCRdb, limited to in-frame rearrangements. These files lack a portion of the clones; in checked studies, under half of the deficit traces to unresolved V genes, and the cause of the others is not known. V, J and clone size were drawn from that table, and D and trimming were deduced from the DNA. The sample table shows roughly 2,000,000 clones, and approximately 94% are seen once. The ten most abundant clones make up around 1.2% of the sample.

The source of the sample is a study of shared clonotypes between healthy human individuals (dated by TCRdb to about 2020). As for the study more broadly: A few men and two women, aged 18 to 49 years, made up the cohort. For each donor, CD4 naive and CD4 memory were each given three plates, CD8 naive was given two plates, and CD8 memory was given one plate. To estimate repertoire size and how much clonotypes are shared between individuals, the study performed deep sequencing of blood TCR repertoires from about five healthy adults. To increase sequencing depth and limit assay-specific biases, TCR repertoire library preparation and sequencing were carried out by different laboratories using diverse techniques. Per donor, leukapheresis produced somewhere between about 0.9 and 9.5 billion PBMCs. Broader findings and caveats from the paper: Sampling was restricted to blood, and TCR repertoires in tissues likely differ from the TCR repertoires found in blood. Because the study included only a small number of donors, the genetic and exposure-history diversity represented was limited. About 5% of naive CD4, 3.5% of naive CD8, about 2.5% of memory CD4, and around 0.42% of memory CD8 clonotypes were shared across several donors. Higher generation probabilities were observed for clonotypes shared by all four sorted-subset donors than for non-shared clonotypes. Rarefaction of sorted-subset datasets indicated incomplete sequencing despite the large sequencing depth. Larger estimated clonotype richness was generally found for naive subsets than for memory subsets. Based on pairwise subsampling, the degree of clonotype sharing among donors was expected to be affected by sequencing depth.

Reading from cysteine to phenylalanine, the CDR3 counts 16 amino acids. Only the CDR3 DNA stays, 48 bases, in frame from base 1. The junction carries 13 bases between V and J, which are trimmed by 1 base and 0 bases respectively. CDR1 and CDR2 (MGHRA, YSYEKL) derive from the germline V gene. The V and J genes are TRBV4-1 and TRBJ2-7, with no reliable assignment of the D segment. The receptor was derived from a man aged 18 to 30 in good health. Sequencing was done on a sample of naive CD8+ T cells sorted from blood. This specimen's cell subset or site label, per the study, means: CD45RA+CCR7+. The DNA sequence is TGCGCCAGCAGCCAAGCGTCGGCGGAGTTCTCCTACGAGCAGTACTTC. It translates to CASSQASAEFSYEQYF.